The 29 T cell receptor beta chains below were found in one sample sequenced in a study of blood T cell repertoires in COVID-19 (TCRdb year 2020). The library was obtained by the immunoSEQ multiplex PCR assay. TCRdb provides this immuneACCESS table in a form limited to in-frame rearrangements. Some clones are lacking; in checked studies, under half of them reflect an unresolved V gene, and why the rest are absent is not known. In this sample the table shows approximately 200,000 clones, about 84% of which occur a single time. In total, the top ten clones hold about 20% of the sample. Sequencing input: peripheral blood. The receptors come from a person aged 65 to 85 with COVID-19, enrolled during active disease.

The V call is TRBV5-1, the J call TRBJ1-3; D not resolved. Trimming removed 0 bases from V and 1 base from J, with 8 bases in between. The CDR3 totals 15 residues. The germline CDR1 and CDR2 sequences are SGHRS and YFSETQ. This CDR3 reads CASSLAGGSGNTIYF. In DNA, the CDR3 is TGCGCCAGCAGCTTGGCGGGCGGGTCTGGAAACACCATATATTTT.

V usage is TRBV25-1 and J usage is TRBJ1-1, with 8 nucleotides matching TRBD1. With V trimmed by 4 bases and J by 5 bases, 9 bases remained unmatched. Germline V gives CDR1 MGHDK, CDR2 SYGVNS. CDR3 length: 15 amino acids. The CDR3 spells CASSVFGGTGTEAFF. The CDR3 region has the DNA TGTGCCAGCAGTGTATTTGGGGGGACAGGAACTGAAGCTTTCTTT.

The CDR3 DNA follows: TGTGCCAGCTCACTATCCAGGGGGCTCGGTTCTGGGGCCAACGTCCTGACTTTC. Its translation: CASSLSRGLGSGANVLTF. The genes are TRBV18 and TRBJ2-6; 8 nucleotides agree with TRBD1. The CDR3 length is 18 residues. V lost 4 bases and J lost 1; bases outside the gene matches: 9. Germline-derived CDR1 and CDR2 are KGHSH and LQKENI.

The gene calls are TRBV5-8 and TRBJ1-1; D may be TRBD1 (6 bases). This CDR3 contains 14 residues. Germline lookup yields CDR1 SGHTS and CDR2 YDEGEE. Between the trimmed V and J ends, which lost 3 bases and 1 base, there was a span of 10 bases. CDR3 protein: CASSYLGGNTEAFF. The CDR3 nucleotides read TGTGCCAGCAGCTACCTAGGGGGGAACACTGAAGCTTTCTTT.

This clone appeared once. The chain couples TRBV5-6 to TRBJ2-7, with unresolved D. Trimming left V 0 bases short and J 1 base short, with 8 bases between. CDR3 length: 14 amino acids. Germline CDR1 SGHDT, CDR2 YYEEEE. The CDR3 region is CASSLVIASYEQYF. CDR3 in DNA: TGTGCCAGCAGCTTGGTTATAGCTTCCTACGAGCAGTACTTC.

This chain links TRBV23-1 with TRBJ2-5, with D tentatively TRBD1 (6 bases). TRBV23-1 is reported as an ORF; its role is uncertain. Trimming took off 4 bases at V and 4 bases at J, with 19 bases between the two ends. CDR3 size: 16 residues. The DNA for the CDR3 is TGCGCCAGCAGTCCCTACCACAGGGAAATGGGAGAGACCCAGTACTTC. Its translation: CASSPYHREMGETQYF.

V usage is TRBV6-2 or TRBV6-3 and J usage is TRBJ2-4; the match to TRBD1 covers 7 bases. Germline loops: CDR1 MNHEY, CDR2 SVGEGT. The CDR3 sequence is 18 residues long. The V and J ends lost 0 bases and 2 bases, in that order; junction bases with no gene match: 10. The CDR3 nucleotides are TGTGCCAGCAGTTACTCGAGTGGGGACAGCGCACCCAAAAACATTCAGTACTTC. Its protein product is CASSYSSGDSAPKNIQYF.

The J gene is TRBJ2-4, the V gene TRBV3-1 (or the pseudogene TRBV3-2); D is uncertain. Germline CDR1 is LGHDT and CDR2 is YNNKEL (reference sequence). The CDR3 length is 10 residues. Trimming cost V 8 bases and J 11 bases, with 10 bases left between them. CDR3 DNA sequence: TGTGCCAGCGGAGAGGTGGTTCAGTACTTC. It translates to CASGEVVQYF.

The V and J genes are TRBV7-2 and TRBJ2-1, with a tentative D call TRBD2 (7 bases). The V gene's germline CDR1 is SGHTA and CDR2 FQGNSA. CDR3 length: 16 amino acids. V was cut by 4 bases and J by 1 base, with 14 bases left in between. The CDR3 sequence: CASSSGRGSSYNEQFF. CDR3 DNA: TGTGCCAGCAGCTCGGGGAGGGGGAGTTCCTACAATGAGCAGTTCTTC.

V and J are TRBV18 and TRBJ1-1; D ambiguous. Trimming shortened V by 2 bases and J by 6 bases, and 16 bases separated the two germline ends. In germline, CDR1 is KGHSH, CDR2 LQKENI. This CDR3 contains 15 residues. The CDR3 region has the DNA TGTGCCAGCTCACCAAGAAGTCGGGAGAGGTCTGAAGCTTTCTTT. Translating it yields CASSPRSRERSEAFF.

V and J are TRBV7-2 and TRBJ1-2; 9 positions agree with TRBD1. The V gene's germline CDR1 is SGHTA and CDR2 FQGNSA. The V and J ends lost 4 bases and 4 bases, in that order; junction bases with no gene match: 1. This CDR3 comprises 13 residues. The CDR3 region has the DNA TGTGCCAGCAGCTCGACAGGGGGCTATGGCTACACCTTC. Protein sequence: CASSSTGGYGYTF. Full variable domain (remainder filled in from reference TRBV7-2 and TRBJ1-2): GAGVSQSPSNKVTEKGKDVELRCDPISGHTALYWYRQSLGQGLEFLIYFQGNSAPDKSGLPSDRFSAERTGGSVSTLTIQRTQQEDSAVYLCASSSTGGYGYTFGSGTRLTVV.

As for this clone: An end of the junction differs from the germline gene, which may be a read error. This chain joins TRBV3-1 (or the pseudogene TRBV3-2) and TRBJ2-7; 12 bases map to TRBD2. The CDR3 contains 19 residues. In germline, CDR1 is LGHDT, CDR2 YNNKEL (reference sequence). The CDR3: CASIQRERLAGEGEAEQYF. CDR3 DNA: TGTGCCAGCATCCAAAGGGAGAGACTAGCGGGAGAAGGAGAAGCCGAGCAGTACTTC.

The chain employs TRBV27 and TRBJ1-2; a weak D match, TRBD1 (5 bases). V was pared by 5 bases and J by 5 bases, with 15 bases between. There are 14 residues in the CDR3. CDR1 and CDR2 from the germline V gene are MNHEY and SMNVEV (reference sequence). As DNA, the CDR3 is TGTGCCAGCAGTCCCCGAACAGGCTTTTATGGCTACACCTTC. This codes for CASSPRTGFYGYTF.

The J gene is TRBJ1-2, the V gene TRBV6-4; 7 nucleotides align to TRBD1. There are 15 residues in the CDR3. With V trimmed by 6 bases and J by 7 bases, 14 bases remained unmatched. Germline V gene lookup returns CDR1 MRHNA and CDR2 SNTAGT. As DNA, the CDR3 is TGTGCCAGCAGAGCCTTTACAGGGGAGGCGGCTGGCTACACCTTC. It codes for CASRAFTGEAAGYTF.

The gene calls are TRBV5-8 and TRBJ1-6; the D gene is possibly TRBD1 (5 bases). Germline V gene sequence: CDR1 SGHTS, CDR2 YDEGEE. The length of the CDR3 is 14 residues. V was pared by 0 bases and J by 7 bases, with 8 bases between. CDR3 amino acids: CASSLGQMNSPLHF. The CDR3 region has the DNA TGTGCCAGCAGCTTGGGACAGATGAATTCACCCCTCCACTTT.

As regards this clone: Other DNA variants within this sample encode the same CDR3. The chain combines TRBV30 with TRBJ2-7; TRBD1 aligns across 8 bases. V gave up 5 bases and J gave up 0 bases; unmatched junction bases: 12. Germline loops: CDR1 GTSNPN, CDR2 SVGIG (reference sequence). The CDR3 consists of 16 residues. CDR3 DNA sequence: TGTGCCTGGGCCGCGGACAGGGTGAGTCCCTCCTACGAGCAGTACTTC. Its translation: CAWAADRVSPSYEQYF.

The rearrangement links TRBV7-7 to TRBJ2-1; 9 bases are a match to TRBD1. V lost 5 bases, J lost 7 bases, and 9 bases stayed unmatched. The CDR3 runs 15 residues. Germline CDR1 is SSHAT and CDR2 is FNYEAQ (reference sequence). The CDR3 sequence: CASSQYRGPSNEQFF. The CDR3 DNA sequence: TGTGCCAGCAGCCAGTACAGGGGGCCTTCAAATGAGCAGTTCTTC. The full variable domain, its missing parts supplied by reference TRBV7-7 and TRBJ2-1, is GAGVSQSPRYKVTKRGQDVTLRCDPISSHATLYWYQQALGQGPEFLTYFNYEAQPDKSGLPSDRFSAERPEGSISTLTIQRTEQRDSAMYRCASSQYRGPSNEQFFGPGTRLTVL.

This clone was observed once. The chain uses TRBV7-2 and TRBJ1-1; 8 bases align to TRBD1. Germline V gene lookup returns CDR1 SGHTA and CDR2 FQGNSA. The V and J ends lost 4 bases and 3 bases, in that order; junction bases with no gene match: 4. The CDR3 runs 14 residues. CDR3 in DNA: TGTGCCAGCAGCTACCTGACAGGGGACACTGAAGCTTTCTTT. Translation gives CASSYLTGDTEAFF.

The J gene is TRBJ1-2, the V gene TRBV5-8, with 7 bases identical to TRBD1. This CDR3 has 16 amino acids. The V gene's germline CDR1 is SGHTS and CDR2 YDEGEE. The V gene end was trimmed by 3 bases and the J gene end by 3 bases; junction bases not matched to a gene: 11. The CDR3 region is CASSSDPGQAYYGYTF. In DNA form, the CDR3 reads TGTGCCAGCAGCTCTGATCCTGGACAGGCGTACTATGGCTACACCTTC.

The chain recombines TRBV3-1 (or the pseudogene TRBV3-2) with TRBJ1-1, with 7 positions matching TRBD1. The CDR3 is made up of 14 amino acids. V dropped 5 bases and J dropped 2; count of bases not matched to a gene: 5. The germline V gene encodes CDR1 LGHDT and CDR2 YNNKEL (reference sequence). The CDR3 DNA reads TGTGCCAGCAGCAAAACAGGGGCCAACACTGAAGCTTTCTTT. This sequence encodes CASSKTGANTEAFF.

V and J are TRBV29-1 and TRBJ2-5; TRBD2 matches at 11 bases. Losses at the gene ends were 7 bases for V and 5 bases for J; bases not matched to a gene: 6. The CDR3 loop spans 13 amino acids. Germline-derived CDR1 and CDR2 are SQVTM and ANQGSEA. The CDR3 coding sequence is TGCAGCGGATTAGCGGGGGGGGCGGAGACCCAGTACTTC. It encodes CSGLAGGAETQYF.

The chain uses TRBV5-1 and TRBJ2-1; D is ambiguous. The CDR3 length is 13 residues. Germline values: CDR1 SGHRS, CDR2 YFSETQ. V lost 5 bases to trimming and J lost 6 bases, with 12 bases between them. CDR3 region: CASSAARRNEQFF. The CDR3 bases are TGCGCCAGCAGTGCGGCTAGGCGCAATGAGCAGTTCTTC.

V and J are TRBV19 and TRBJ2-5; perhaps TRBD1 as D (5 bases). The V and J ends lost 5 bases and 2 bases respectively, with 18 bases between them. The V gene's germline CDR1 is LNHDA and CDR2 SQIVND (reference sequence). This CDR3 comprises 16 residues. CDR3 nucleotide sequence: TGTGCCAGTAGTGCTCACGGAACAGGACAACAAGAGACCCAGTACTTC. Its protein is CASSAHGTGQQETQYF.

This clone showed up just a few times. DNA for the CDR3: TGTGCCAGCAGTTCGAGAGGGACTAGCGGGGTCTATGAGCAGTTCTTC. Its protein product is CASSSRGTSGVYEQFF. The J gene is TRBJ2-1, the V gene TRBV6-2 or TRBV6-3, with TRBD2 matching over 13 bases. V lost 4 bases, J lost 8 bases, and 8 bases stayed unmatched. Germline lookup yields CDR1 MNHEY and CDR2 SVGEGT. CDR3 length: 16 residues.

The chain recombines TRBV5-6 with TRBJ2-4; possibly TRBD2 for D (6 bases). The CDR3 has 19 amino acids. The V gene lost 3 bases and the J gene lost 0 bases, with 22 bases spanning the gap. Germline assignment: CDR1 SGHDT and CDR2 YYEEEE. Written as DNA, the CDR3 is TGTGCCAGCAGCTCACTGACAGCCCCACGGGGGATAGCCAAAAACATTCAGTACTTC. It is translated as CASSSLTAPRGIAKNIQYF.

This rearrangement joins TRBV28 to TRBJ1-6, with a weak D call TRBD1 (6 bases). Germline values: CDR1 MDHEN, CDR2 SYDVKM. V lost 5 bases and J lost 7, with 15 bases in between. The CDR3 loop spans 15 amino acids. CDR3 DNA sequence: TGTGCCAGCAGTCCGGCAACAGGGCCCAATTCACCCCTCCACTTT. It is translated as CASSPATGPNSPLHF.

The chain employs TRBV6-5 and TRBJ1-1; D is perhaps TRBD1 (6 bases). Between the trimmed V and J ends, which lost 5 bases and 0 bases, there was a span of 13 bases. The germline CDR1 and CDR2 sequences are MNHEY and SVGAGI. The CDR3 consists of 15 residues. The CDR3 bases are TGTGCCAGCAGTACCCCAGCAGGGGTGAACACTGAAGCTTTCTTT. This encodes CASSTPAGVNTEAFF.

This rearrangement joins TRBV5-4 to TRBJ1-4, with 7 bases lining up with TRBD1. The ends lost 4 bases at V and 0 bases at J; junction bases unmatched: 6. CDR1 and CDR2 (germline): SGHNT, YYREEE (reference sequence). The CDR3 covers 16 residues. The CDR3 reads CASSPTGDATNEKLFF. The CDR3 DNA reads as TGTGCCAGCAGCCCTACAGGGGATGCAACTAATGAAAAACTGTTTTTT.

The chain joins TRBV5-4 to TRBJ2-7; 8 bases agree with TRBD2. V lost 0 bases, J lost 4 bases, and 3 bases stayed unmatched. Germline lookup yields CDR1 SGHNT and CDR2 YYREEE (reference sequence). The CDR3 contains 14 residues. The CDR3 is CASSLDGGGYEQYF. The CDR3 coding sequence is TGTGCCAGCAGCTTGGACGGCGGGGGGTACGAGCAGTACTTC. The full variable domain, completed using reference TRBV5-4 and TRBJ2-7, is ETGVTQSPTHLIKTRGQQVTLRCSSQSGHNTVSWYQQALGQGPQFIFQYYREEENGRGNFPPRFSGLQFPNYSSELNVNALELDDSALYLCASSLDGGGYEQYFGPGTRLTVT.